The 10 T cell receptor beta chains reported below all come from one sample, sequenced in a study of human T cells and chemical hapten exposure. Library preparation tagged each individual cDNA molecule with a unique molecular identifier. TCRdb itself ran the reads through MiXCR, one entry per CDR3 protein. Among 4,400 or so distinct CDR3 sequences listed, 49% were seen once. Indicated treatment: therapeutic diphenylcyclopropenone sensitization with weekly scalp DPC. The source material was whole blood, sampled before DPC sensitization or 2, 6, or about 24 weeks after (not recorded which). The source of these receptors is an adult with alopecia areata. Some clones in this sample may be carry-over from other donors' samples. This table probably holds off-target reads from a library built for another chain.

This chain links TRBV5-6 with TRBJ2-7, with D hard to call. In germline, CDR1 is SGHDT, CDR2 YYEEEE. V was cut by 4 bases and J by 4 bases, with 15 bases left in between. This CDR3 is 14 amino acids long. DNA of the CDR3: TGTGCCAGCAGCCCCAGAGGAGCGCGGTACGAGCAGTACTTC. Protein sequence: CASSPRGARYEQYF.

This clonotype occurred a few times. J is TRBJ2-7 and V is TRBV7-6; the D gene is possibly TRBD2 (5 bases). The V and J ends lost 2 bases and 2 bases respectively, with 16 bases between them. The germline V gene has CDR1 SGHVS and CDR2 FNYEAQ. The length of the CDR3 is 16 residues. DNA of the CDR3: TGTGCCAGCAGCTTAACTCCCCGGACTGACACCTACGAGCAGTACTTC. It codes for CASSLTPRTDTYEQYF.

This chain joins TRBV12-3 or TRBV12-4 and TRBJ1-1; D remains unclear. The CDR3 is 16 residues long. The V gene lost 3 bases and the J gene lost 0 bases, with 14 bases spanning the gap. CDR3 in amino acids: CASSFSSTPLNTEAFF. CDR3 coding DNA: TGTGCCAGCAGTTTTTCCTCGACTCCCTTGAACACTGAAGCTTTCTTT.

The chain carries TRBV29-1 and TRBJ2-7; possible D gene TRBD1, 6 bases. The CDR3 consists of 10 residues. Trimming removed 4 bases at V and 6 bases at J, with 7 bases between. The germline gives CDR1 SQVTM, CDR2 ANQGSEA. In DNA, the CDR3 is TGCAGCGTTGGGACAGCCGAGCAGTACTTC. This gives the protein CSVGTAEQYF.

The gene calls are TRBV5-1 and TRBJ2-3; D is perhaps TRBD1 (6 bases). Per germline, CDR1 SGHRS and CDR2 YFSETQ. This CDR3 has 15 amino acids. V lost 0 bases and J 4 bases, leaving 12 bases between the germline ends. DNA of the CDR3: TGCGCCAGCAGCTTGGCCGGACAGTGGTCAGATACGCAGTATTTT. It yields the protein CASSLAGQWSDTQYF. The variable domain in full, completed from reference TRBV5-1 and TRBJ2-3, reads KAGVTQTPRYLIKTRGQQVTLSCSPISGHRSVSWYQQTPGQGLQFLFEYFSETQRNKGNFPGRFSGRQFSNSRSEMNVSTLELGDSALYLCASSLAGQWSDTQYFGPGTRLTVL.

The gene calls are TRBV28 and TRBJ2-7, with D tentatively TRBD1 (6 bases). The CDR3 sequence is 17 residues long. Germline values: CDR1 MDHEN, CDR2 SYDVKM. The V gene lost 3 bases and the J gene lost 3 bases, with 21 bases spanning the gap. CDR3 amino acids: CASSLRQGLTLVYEQYF. The CDR3 DNA is TGTGCCAGCAGTTTGCGGCAGGGGCTTACCTTGGTCTACGAGCAGTACTTC. The complete variable domain, with remaining parts taken from reference TRBV28 and TRBJ2-7, reads DVKVTQSSRYLVKRTGEKVFLECVQDMDHENMFWYRQDPGLGLRLIYFSYDVKMKEKGDIPEGYSVSREKKERFSLILESASTNQTSMYLCASSLRQGLTLVYEQYFGPGTRLTVT.

V usage is TRBV7-8 and J usage is TRBJ2-3, with D hard to call. V was cut by 4 bases and J by 0 bases, with 5 bases left in between. Germline assignment: CDR1 SGHVS and CDR2 FQNEAQ. This CDR3 is 13 amino acids long. The CDR3 sequence: CASSSYSTDTQYF. The DNA for the CDR3 is TGTGCCAGCAGCTCATATAGCACAGATACGCAGTATTTT.

This clonotype has a single count. The chain joins TRBV20-1 to TRBJ2-7, with unresolved D. This CDR3 comprises 14 residues. Germline V gene sequence: CDR1 DFQATT, CDR2 SNEGSKA (reference sequence). V shed 5 bases and J shed 2 bases, with 16 bases lying between them. The CDR3 region is CSALRGTNPYEQYF. The CDR3 coding sequence is TGCAGTGCTCTCCGAGGCACCAATCCCTACGAGCAGTACTTC.

The chain links TRBV6-5 to TRBJ1-2; no definite D call. Germline values: CDR1 MNHEY, CDR2 SVGAGI. With 5 bases removed from V and 1 base from J, the gap between germline ends came to 8 bases. The CDR3 runs to 13 residues. The CDR3 loop reads CASSDGFNYGYTF. The CDR3 nucleotides read TGTGCCAGCAGTGACGGTTTTAACTATGGCTACACCTTC.

The chain recombines TRBV20-1 with TRBJ2-4, with D maybe TRBD1 (6 bases). Germline CDR1 reads DFQATT; CDR2 reads SNEGSKA (reference sequence). The CDR3 consists of 14 residues. V was clipped by 2 bases and J by 7 bases, with 15 bases between them. The CDR3 is CSARPTSQGNIQYF. The CDR3 region has the DNA TGCAGTGCTAGACCCACTTCGCAGGGGAACATTCAGTACTTC.